The 3 T cell receptor beta chains presented below share a single source sample, sequenced in a study of tissue T cells after allogeneic stem cell transplantation. The time point is: mouse harvest day 7 after allogeneic transplant. Mouse grafts combined 10^7 T-cell-depleted bone marrow cells with 10^6 splenic CD5+ T cells. The method was immunoSEQ multiplex PCR; TCRdb's version includes in-frame clones alone and lacks a portion of them. The sample has some 3,700 clones; 50% are singletons. The sample was gut tissue. These receptors came from a female BALB/c mouse given C57BL/6 T cells with graft-versus-host disease after an allogeneic hematopoietic cell transplant.

Comment on this clone: Gene names and germline match the mouse. Coverage ceases 1 residue before the CDR3 finishes, and the germline J gene fills in the end. The chain recombines TRBV12-1 with TRBJ1-2; TRBD1 is a possible D gene (5 bases). The CDR3 consists of 14 residues. Germline values: CDR1 SGHSN, CDR2 HYEKVE. V dropped 2 bases and J dropped 2 bases, with 11 bases sitting between them. CDR3 bases read: TGTGCCAGCTCTCCCCGCGGGGGGAACTCCGACTACACC. This codes for CASSPRGGNSDYT. In full, the CDR3 is CASSPRGGNSDYTF.

As regards this clone: Mouse gene names apply. The CDR3 end falls 1 residue outside the read, so it is completed with the germline J gene. The rearrangement uses TRBV13-2 and TRBJ2-1, with D perhaps matching TRBD1 or TRBD2 (5 bases each). Germline CDR1 reads NNHNN; CDR2 reads SYGAGS (reference sequence). V was shortened by 1 base and J by 8 bases, with 10 bases between the two germline ends. CDR3 length equals 13 residues. This chain's CDR3 is CASGDRGYTEQFF. The DNA read from the CDR3 is TGTGCCAGCGGTGATAGGGGCTACACTGAGCAGTTC.

To note about this clone: Gene names follow the mouse nomenclature. Read coverage stops 1 residue before the CDR3 terminus; the germline J gene supplies the remainder. V and J are TRBV3 and TRBJ2-2; weak D call: TRBD1 (6 bases). Germline V lookup: CDR1 SNHLY, CDR2 FYNGKV (reference sequence). The CDR3 length is 14 residues. V dropped 4 bases and J dropped 2 bases, with 8 bases sitting between them. CDR3 in amino acids: CASSSGHNTGQLYF. CDR3 DNA (partial): TGTGCCAGCAGCTCGGGACATAACACCGGGCAGCTCTAC.